This TCR beta chain was documented in a study of blood T cell repertoires in COVID-19. Profiled with immunoSEQ multiplex PCR; TCRdb holds only in-frame clones, not every one. The sample includes over 150,000 clones, less than 95% seen only once; the top ten take approximately 0.59%. The germline V gene has CDR1 LGHDT and CDR2 YNNKEL (reference sequence). V lost 4 bases to trimming and J lost 3 bases, with 10 bases between them. This CDR3 comprises 13 residues. This TCR was recovered from a man aged 45-60 years with acute or convalescent COVID-19. J is TRBJ2-7 and V is TRBV3-1 (or the pseudogene TRBV3-2), with D perhaps TRBD1 (5 bases). Sequencing was performed on peripheral blood. The CDR3: CASSPDTSYEQYF. The DNA for the CDR3 is TGTGCCAGCAGCCCGGACACAAGCTACGAGCAGTACTTC.